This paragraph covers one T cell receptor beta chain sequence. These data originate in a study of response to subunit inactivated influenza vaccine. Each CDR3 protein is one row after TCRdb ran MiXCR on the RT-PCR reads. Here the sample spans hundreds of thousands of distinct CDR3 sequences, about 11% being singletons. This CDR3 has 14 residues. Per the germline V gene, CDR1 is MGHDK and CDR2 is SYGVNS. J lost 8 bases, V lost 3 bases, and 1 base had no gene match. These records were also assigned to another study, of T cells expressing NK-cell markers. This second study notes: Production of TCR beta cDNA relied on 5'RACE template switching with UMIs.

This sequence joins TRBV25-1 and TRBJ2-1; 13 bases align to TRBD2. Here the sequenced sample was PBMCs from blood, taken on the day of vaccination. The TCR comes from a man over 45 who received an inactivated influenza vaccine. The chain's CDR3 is CASSETSGGYEQFF. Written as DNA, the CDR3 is TGTGCCAGCAGTGAGACTAGCGGGGGGTATGAGCAGTTCTTC.